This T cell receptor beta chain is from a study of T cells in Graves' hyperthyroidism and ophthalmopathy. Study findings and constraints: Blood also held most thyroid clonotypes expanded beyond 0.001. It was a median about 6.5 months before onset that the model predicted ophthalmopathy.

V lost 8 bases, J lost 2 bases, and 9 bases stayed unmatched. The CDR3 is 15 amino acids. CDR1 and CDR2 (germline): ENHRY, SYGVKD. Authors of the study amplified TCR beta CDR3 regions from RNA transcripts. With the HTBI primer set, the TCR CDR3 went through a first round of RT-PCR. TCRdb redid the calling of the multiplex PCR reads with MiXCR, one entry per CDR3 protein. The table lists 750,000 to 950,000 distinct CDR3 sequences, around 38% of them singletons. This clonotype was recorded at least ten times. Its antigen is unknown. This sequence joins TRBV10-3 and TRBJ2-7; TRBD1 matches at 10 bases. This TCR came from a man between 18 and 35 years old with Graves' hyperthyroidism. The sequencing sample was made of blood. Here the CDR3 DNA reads TGTGCCATCTCCCTGGGACAGGGGCTTACCTACGAGCAGTACTTC. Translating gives CAISLGQGLTYEQYF.